This is a list of T cell receptor beta chains from one sample in a study of T-cell reconstitution after alpha-beta-depleted transplantation in children. MiXCR, run by TCRdb on the PCR reads, gives a single entry per CDR3 protein. The sample contains 200,000 to 300,000 distinct CDR3 sequences, about 11% of which appear only once. The sample consisted of PBMCs from the stem cell graft donor, taken from the stem cell graft. These receptors were collected from a human donor who donated a stem cell graft to a child with acute lymphoblastic leukemia. CDR3s include the opening cysteine and the closing phenylalanine or tryptophan. D genes are given only for firm matches. Clone size is stated in some rows and not others, as once, few, many or a class when expanded.

clone_size j_call d_call v_call cdr3_aa cdr3_nt
many TRBJ1-1 TRBD1 TRBV27 CASSLLGGQGPAEAFF TGTGCCAGCAGTTTATTGGGGGGACAGGGCCCAGCTGAAGCTTTCTTT
. TRBJ2-7 . TRBV2 CASIPRTGALEQYF TGTGCCAGCATCCCCCGGACGGGCGCGTTGGAGCAGTACTTC
many TRBJ1-4 . TRBV12-3/TRBV12-4 CASSWTAATNEKLFF TGTGCCAGCAGCTGGACGGCTGCAACTAATGAAAAACTGTTTTTT
once TRBJ1-1 . TRBV5-4 CASSLRAVGAEAFF TGTGCCAGCAGCTTGCGCGCTGTGGGAGCTGAAGCTTTCTTT
many TRBJ1-1 . TRBV27 CASSLSGGGTEAFF TGTGCCAGCAGTTTATCGGGTGGGGGCACTGAAGCTTTCTTT
many TRBJ2-3 . TRBV28 CASSLLAGFTDTQYF TGTGCCAGCAGTTTACTTGCGGGGTTCACAGATACGCAGTATTTT
many TRBJ1-1 . TRBV7-2 CASSPLGQKNTEAFF TGTGCCAGCAGCCCACTTGGACAGAAGAACACTGAAGCTTTCTTT
many TRBJ1-4 . TRBV4-3 CASSQIRGTHATNEKLFF TGCGCCAGCAGCCAAATCCGTGGGACGCATGCAACTAATGAAAAACTGTTTTTT
. TRBJ1-2 . TRBV5-1 CASSSSQGDYDYTF TGCGCCAGCAGCTCATCCCAGGGAGACTATGACTACACCTTC
. TRBJ2-3 . TRBV5-6 CASSTSLTDTRYF TGTGCCAGCAGCACTAGCCTCACAGATACGCGGTATTTT
. TRBJ2-2 . TRBV7-8 CASSRSGIQGGELFF TGTGCCAGCAGCCGGTCGGGGATACAAGGGGGGGAGCTGTTTTTT
many TRBJ1-2 . TRBV7-9 CASWFNREDGYTF TGTGCCAGCTGGTTTAACAGGGAAGACGGCTACACCTTC
many TRBJ2-7 . TRBV5-1 CASSRGEFSYEQYF TGCGCCAGCAGCCGGGGCGAATTCTCCTACGAGCAGTACTTC
many TRBJ2-1 TRBD1 TRBV7-9 CASISGDREYNEQFF TGTGCCAGCATCTCTGGGGACAGGGAATACAATGAGCAGTTCTTC
. TRBJ2-7 TRBD2 TRBV27 CASSLSMTGTSEQYF TGTGCCAGCAGTTTATCTATGACCGGGACTAGCGAGCAGTACTTC
many TRBJ1-2 TRBD1 TRBV6-1 CASTRTGLSYGYTF TGTGCCAGCACCAGGACAGGATTAAGCTATGGCTACACCTTC
many TRBJ1-5 . TRBV7-6 CASSPTPGGNQPQHF TGTGCCAGCAGCCCAACCCCAGGGGGCAATCAGCCCCAGCATTTT
many TRBJ2-1 TRBD2 TRBV12-3/TRBV12-4 CASIPGLASNEQFF TGTGCCAGCATCCCGGGACTAGCGTCTAATGAGCAGTTCTTC
many TRBJ2-5 . TRBV6-6 CASRAPGTETQYF TGTGCCAGCAGGGCACCGGGGACAGAGACCCAGTACTTC
many TRBJ1-2 . TRBV10-1 CASRSTGNYGYTF TGCGCCAGCAGATCTACAGGGAACTATGGCTACACCTTC
many TRBJ2-5 . TRBV29-1 CSVLTQGGSQETQYF TGCAGCGTTCTAACGCAGGGGGGCAGCCAAGAGACCCAGTACTTC
many TRBJ2-1 . TRBV9 CASSGFAGQAYNEQFF TGTGCCAGCAGCGGGTTTGCGGGACAAGCCTACAATGAGCAGTTCTTC
many TRBJ2-1 TRBD2 TRBV10-3 CATLDVAGDPLGGNEQFF TGTGCCACGCTAGACGTAGCGGGAGACCCCTTGGGAGGCAATGAGCAGTTCTTC
many TRBJ1-3 . TRBV6-1 CAIRSSSGNTIYF TGTGCCATCCGGTCGAGCTCTGGAAACACCATATATTTT
many TRBJ2-3 . TRBV12-3/TRBV12-4 CASDLGGTQYF TGTGCCAGCGACCTTGGCGGTACGCAGTATTTT
. TRBJ2-3 TRBD1 TRBV7-3 CASSFVGPQDRGRTHTQYF TGTGCCAGCAGCTTCGTTGGCCCCCAGGACAGGGGCCGCACGCATACGCAGTATTTT